This is a list of T cell receptor beta chains from one sample in a study of graft-versus-host responses after intestinal transplantation. Profiled with immunoSEQ multiplex PCR; TCRdb holds only in-frame clones, not every one. The table records about 47,000 clones, roughly 95% of them present only once. Their target antigens are unknown. Here the sequenced sample was unstimulated CD8+ T cells sorted from spleen or lymph node cells, taken before transplant. Receptors originate from a human donor who was the organ donor for an intestinal transplant. Both conserved end residues are part of each CDR3. Fields, in order: CDR3 length, V gene, CDR3 protein.

CDR3 length: 17; V gene: TRBV7-6; CDR3 protein: CASSLVWGGPSYNEQFF
CDR3 length: 15; V gene: TRBV6-5; CDR3 protein: CASATRGQGHNEQFF
CDR3 length: 14; V gene: TRBV19; CDR3 protein: CASISVGVYTEAFF
CDR3 length: 15; V gene: TRBV6-5; CDR3 protein: CASSLLAAHQETQYF
CDR3 length: 11; V gene: TRBV9; CDR3 protein: CASRGGNTIYF
CDR3 length: 12; V gene: TRBV18; CDR3 protein: CAGLEITGGAFF
CDR3 length: 16; V gene: TRBV7-8; CDR3 protein: CASSRAGTSPPDTQYF
CDR3 length: 13; V gene: TRBV13; CDR3 protein: CASSPRTTDTQYF
CDR3 length: 13; V gene: TRBV4-3; CDR3 protein: CASSPGLTDTQYF
CDR3 length: 14; V gene: TRBV15; CDR3 protein: CATSRELLGGEAFF
CDR3 length: 15; V gene: TRBV7-2; CDR3 protein: CASSLRTSGGNEQFF
CDR3 length: 16; V gene: TRBV4-3; CDR3 protein: CASSQVSSGTDGGYTF
CDR3 length: 12; V gene: TRBV7-9; CDR3 protein: CASSLARQGQYF
CDR3 length: 14; V gene: TRBV19; CDR3 protein: CASSPGTGYFEQYF
CDR3 length: 14; V gene: TRBV9; CDR3 protein: CASSVAQPGNTIYF
CDR3 length: 16; V gene: TRBV5-1; CDR3 protein: CASSLMGIARSDTQYF
CDR3 length: 15; V gene: TRBV2; CDR3 protein: CASSGLLAGANEQFF